This T cell receptor beta chain was observed in a study of cytomegalovirus exposure and HLA in healthy donors. Both 60 Vbeta primers and 13 Jbeta primers went into the PCR. TCRdb's copy holds only in-frame clones and misses some; the assay was immunoSEQ multiplex PCR. The table includes roughly 34,000 clones, 60% to 75% detected once. Study-wide results and limits: CMV serostatus alone was available as immune exposure information. In a later analysis, a missense DCLRE1C variant was linked to TCR beta V- and J-gene trimming. Relative to equally common others, HLA-associated TCR beta chains showed greater clonal expansion in a later analysis. Later work found most CMV-associated TCR beta chains apparently HLA-restricted.

V shed 6 bases and J 0 bases; nucleotides not matched to a gene: 7. CDR3 size: 15 residues. CDR1 is MNHEY and CDR2 is SVGAGI in the germline V gene. For this clone: Antigen unknown.

The TCR sequence derives from a man aged 25-45 years in good health and CMV-seronegative. The chain joins TRBV6-5 to TRBJ1-2; 7 bases map to TRBD1. Sequenced sample: PBMCs. Written as DNA, the CDR3 is TGTGCCAGCAGACGTAATACAGGGGCTAACTATGGCTACACCTTC. It specifies CASRRNTGANYGYTF.